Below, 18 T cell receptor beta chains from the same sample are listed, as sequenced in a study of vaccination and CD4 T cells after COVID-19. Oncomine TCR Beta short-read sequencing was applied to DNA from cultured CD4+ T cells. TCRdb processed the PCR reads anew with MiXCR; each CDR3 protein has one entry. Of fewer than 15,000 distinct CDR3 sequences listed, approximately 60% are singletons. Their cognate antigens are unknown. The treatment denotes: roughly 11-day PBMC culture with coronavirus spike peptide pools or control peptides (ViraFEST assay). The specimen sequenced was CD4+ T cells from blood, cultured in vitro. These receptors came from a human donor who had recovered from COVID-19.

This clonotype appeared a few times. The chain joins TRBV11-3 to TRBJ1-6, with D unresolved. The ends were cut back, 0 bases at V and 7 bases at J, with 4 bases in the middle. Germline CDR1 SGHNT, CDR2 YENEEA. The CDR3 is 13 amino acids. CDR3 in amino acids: CASSLETNSPLHF. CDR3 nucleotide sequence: TGTGCCAGCAGCTTAGAGACCAATTCACCCCTCCACTTT.

The CDR3 loop is CASSSLETQYF. The DNA for the CDR3 is TGTGCCAGCAGCAGCTTGGAGACCCAGTACTTC. This sequence joins TRBV7-2 and TRBJ2-5; D is ambiguous. This CDR3 comprises 11 residues. The V and J ends lost 5 bases and 5 bases respectively, with 6 bases between them. The germline CDR1 and CDR2 sequences are SGHTA and FQGNSA.

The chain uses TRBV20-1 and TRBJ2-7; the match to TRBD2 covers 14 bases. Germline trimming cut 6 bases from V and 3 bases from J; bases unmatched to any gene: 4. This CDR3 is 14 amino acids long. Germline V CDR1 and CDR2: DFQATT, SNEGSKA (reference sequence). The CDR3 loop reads CSALGTSGGYEQYF. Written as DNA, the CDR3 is TGCAGTGCACTGGGGACTAGCGGGGGCTACGAGCAGTACTTC.

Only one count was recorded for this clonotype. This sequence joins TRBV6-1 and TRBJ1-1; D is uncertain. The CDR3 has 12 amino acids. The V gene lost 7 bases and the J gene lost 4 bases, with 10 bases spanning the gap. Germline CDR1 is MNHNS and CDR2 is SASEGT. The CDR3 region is CASKGHRTEAFF. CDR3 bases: TGTGCCAGCAAAGGGCATCGCACTGAAGCTTTCTTT.

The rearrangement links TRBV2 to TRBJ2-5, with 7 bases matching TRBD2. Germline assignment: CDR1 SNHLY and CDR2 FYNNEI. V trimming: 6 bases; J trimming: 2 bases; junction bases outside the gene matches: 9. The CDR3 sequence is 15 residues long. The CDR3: CASRGAGGRQETQYF. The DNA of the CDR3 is TGTGCCAGCAGGGGTGCTGGCGGGAGACAAGAGACCCAGTACTTC.

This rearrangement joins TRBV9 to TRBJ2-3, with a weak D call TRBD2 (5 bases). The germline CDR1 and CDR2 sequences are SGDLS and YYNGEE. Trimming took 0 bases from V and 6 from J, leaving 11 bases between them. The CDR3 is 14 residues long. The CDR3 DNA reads TGTGCCAGCAGCGTAGGAGGGCAATGGGATACGCAGTATTTT. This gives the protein CASSVGGQWDTQYF. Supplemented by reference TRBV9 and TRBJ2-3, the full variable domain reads DSGVTQTPKHLITATGQRVTLRCSPRSGDLSVYWYQQSLDQGLQFLIQYYNGEERAKGNILERFSAQQFPDLHSELNLSSLELGDSALYFCASSVGGQWDTQYFGPGTRLTVL.

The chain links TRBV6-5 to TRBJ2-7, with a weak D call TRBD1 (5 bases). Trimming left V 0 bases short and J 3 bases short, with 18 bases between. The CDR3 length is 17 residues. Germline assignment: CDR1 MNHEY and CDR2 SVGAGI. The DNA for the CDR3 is TGTGCCAGCAGTTACTCTTTCGGTGGGGCACAGGACTACGAGCAGTACTTC. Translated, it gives CASSYSFGGAQDYEQYF.

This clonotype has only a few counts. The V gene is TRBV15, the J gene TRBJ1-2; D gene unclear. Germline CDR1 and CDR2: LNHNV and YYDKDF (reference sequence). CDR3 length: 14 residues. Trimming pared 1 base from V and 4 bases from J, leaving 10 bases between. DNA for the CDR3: TGTGCCACCAGCAGAGCACGGGAATCCTATGGCTACACCTTC. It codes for CATSRARESYGYTF. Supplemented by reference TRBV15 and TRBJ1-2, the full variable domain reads DAMVIQNPRYQVTQFGKPVTLSCSQTLNHNVMYWYQQKSSQAPKLLFHYYDKDFNNEADTPDNFQSRRPNTSFCFLDIRSPGLGDTAMYLCATSRARESYGYTFGSGTRLTVV.

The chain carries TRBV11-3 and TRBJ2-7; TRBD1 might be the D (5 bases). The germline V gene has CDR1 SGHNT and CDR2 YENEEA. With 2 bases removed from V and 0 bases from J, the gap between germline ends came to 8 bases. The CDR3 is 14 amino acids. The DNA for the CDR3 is TGTGCCAGCAGCTTATCCAGGGCCTCCTACGAGCAGTACTTC. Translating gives CASSLSRASYEQYF.

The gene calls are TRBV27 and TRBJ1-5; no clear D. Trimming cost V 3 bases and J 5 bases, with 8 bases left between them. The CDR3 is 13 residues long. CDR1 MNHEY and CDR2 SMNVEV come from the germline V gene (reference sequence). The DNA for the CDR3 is TGTGCCAGCAGTTTGGGCCCACATCAGCCCCAGCATTTT. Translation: CASSLGPHQPQHF.

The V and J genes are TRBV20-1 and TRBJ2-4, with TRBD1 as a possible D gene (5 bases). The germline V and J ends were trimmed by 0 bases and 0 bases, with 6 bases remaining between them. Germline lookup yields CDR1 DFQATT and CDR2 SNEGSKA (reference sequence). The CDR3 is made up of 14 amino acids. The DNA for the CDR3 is TGCAGTGCTAGAGAGGGGCTAGCCAAAAACATTCAGTACTTC. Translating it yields CSAREGLAKNIQYF.

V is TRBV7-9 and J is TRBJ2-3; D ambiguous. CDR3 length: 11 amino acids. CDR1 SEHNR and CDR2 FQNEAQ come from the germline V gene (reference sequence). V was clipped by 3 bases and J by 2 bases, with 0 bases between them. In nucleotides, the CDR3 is TGTGCCAGCAGCTTCACAGATACGCAGTATTTT. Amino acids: CASSFTDTQYF.

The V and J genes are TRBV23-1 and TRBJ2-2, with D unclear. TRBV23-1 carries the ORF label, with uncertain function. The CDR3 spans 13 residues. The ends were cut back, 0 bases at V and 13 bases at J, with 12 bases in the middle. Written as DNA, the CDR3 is TGCGCCAGCAGTCAATCGCGTCTCCCTGGGCTGTTTTTT. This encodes CASSQSRLPGLFF.

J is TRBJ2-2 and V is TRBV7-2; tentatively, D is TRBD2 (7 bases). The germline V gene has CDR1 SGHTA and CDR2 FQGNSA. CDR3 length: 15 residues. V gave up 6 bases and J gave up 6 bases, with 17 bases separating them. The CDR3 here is CASSPARGGSGELFF. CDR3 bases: TGTGCCAGCAGTCCTGCCCGCGGGGGCTCCGGGGAGCTGTTTTTT.

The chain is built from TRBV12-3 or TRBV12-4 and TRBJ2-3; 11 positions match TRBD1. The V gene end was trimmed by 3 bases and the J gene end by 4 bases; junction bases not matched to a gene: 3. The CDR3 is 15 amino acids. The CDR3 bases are TGTGCCAGCAGTTTGGGGGACAGGGGGTCAGATACGCAGTATTTT. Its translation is CASSLGDRGSDTQYF.

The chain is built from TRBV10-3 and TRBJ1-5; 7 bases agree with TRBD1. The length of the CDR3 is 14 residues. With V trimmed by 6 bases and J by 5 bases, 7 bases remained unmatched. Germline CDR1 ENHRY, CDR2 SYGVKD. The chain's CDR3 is CAIRQDREDQPQHF. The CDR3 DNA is TGTGCCATCAGACAAGACAGGGAGGATCAGCCCCAGCATTTT.

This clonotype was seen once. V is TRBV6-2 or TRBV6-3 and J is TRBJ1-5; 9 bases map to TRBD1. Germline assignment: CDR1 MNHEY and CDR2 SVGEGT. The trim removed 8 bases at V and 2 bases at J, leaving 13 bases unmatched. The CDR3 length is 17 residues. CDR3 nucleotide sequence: TGTGCCAGCCGGGACAGGGTAGGACCCGGCGGCAATCAGCCCCAGCATTTT. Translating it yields CASRDRVGPGGNQPQHF.

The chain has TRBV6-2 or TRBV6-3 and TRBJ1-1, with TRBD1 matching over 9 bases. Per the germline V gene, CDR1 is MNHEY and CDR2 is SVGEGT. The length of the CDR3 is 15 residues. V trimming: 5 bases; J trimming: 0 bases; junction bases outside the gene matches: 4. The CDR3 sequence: CASSPGTGMNTEAFF. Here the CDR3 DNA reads TGTGCCAGCAGTCCAGGGACAGGGATGAACACTGAAGCTTTCTTT.